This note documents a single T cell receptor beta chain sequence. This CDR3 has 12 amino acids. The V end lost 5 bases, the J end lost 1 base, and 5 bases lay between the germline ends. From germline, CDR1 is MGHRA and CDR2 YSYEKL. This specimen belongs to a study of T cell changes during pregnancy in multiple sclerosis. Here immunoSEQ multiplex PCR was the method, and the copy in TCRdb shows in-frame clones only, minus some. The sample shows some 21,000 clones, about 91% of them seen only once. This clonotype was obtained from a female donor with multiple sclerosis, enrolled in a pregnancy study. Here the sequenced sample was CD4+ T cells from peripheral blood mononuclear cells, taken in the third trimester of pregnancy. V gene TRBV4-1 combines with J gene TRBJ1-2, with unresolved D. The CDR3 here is CASSGSNYGYTF. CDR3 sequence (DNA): TGCGCCAGCAGCGGGAGTAACTATGGCTACACCTTC.